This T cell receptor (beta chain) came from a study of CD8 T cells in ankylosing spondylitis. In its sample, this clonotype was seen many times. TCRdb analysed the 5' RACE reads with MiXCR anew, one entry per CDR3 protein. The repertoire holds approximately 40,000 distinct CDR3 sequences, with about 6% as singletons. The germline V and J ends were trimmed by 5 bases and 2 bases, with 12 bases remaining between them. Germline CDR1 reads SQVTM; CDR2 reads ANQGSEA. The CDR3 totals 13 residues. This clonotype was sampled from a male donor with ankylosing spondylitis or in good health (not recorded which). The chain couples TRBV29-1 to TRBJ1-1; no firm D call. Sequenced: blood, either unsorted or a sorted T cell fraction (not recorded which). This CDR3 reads CSVRRDENTEAFF. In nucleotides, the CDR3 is TGCAGCGTTCGACGGGATGAAAACACTGAAGCTTTCTTT.